The clone carrying this TCR beta chain has more than one count but fewer than ten. TCR cDNA received a 3' ligated oligonucleotide that carried a UMI. This entry belongs to a study of naive and memory T cell subsets. The V gene's germline CDR1 is ENHRY and CDR2 SYGVKD. The CDR3 has 15 residues. V was cut by 10 bases and J by 4 bases, with 21 bases left in between. Four PCR rounds used nested alpha and beta constant region primers plus the SP2 primer. TCRdb used MiXCR to reprocess the 5' RACE reads, holding one entry per CDR3 protein. The table lists some 60,000 distinct CDR3 sequences, around 8% of them singletons.

This receptor was taken from a female donor in good health. The chain uses TRBV10-3 and TRBJ2-3; TRBD2 is a possible D gene (6 bases). For the CDR3, the DNA is TGTGCCAGCGGGTCCTCGAGTGGCGGGGCAGATACGCAGTATTTT. It specifies CASGSSSGGADTQYF.